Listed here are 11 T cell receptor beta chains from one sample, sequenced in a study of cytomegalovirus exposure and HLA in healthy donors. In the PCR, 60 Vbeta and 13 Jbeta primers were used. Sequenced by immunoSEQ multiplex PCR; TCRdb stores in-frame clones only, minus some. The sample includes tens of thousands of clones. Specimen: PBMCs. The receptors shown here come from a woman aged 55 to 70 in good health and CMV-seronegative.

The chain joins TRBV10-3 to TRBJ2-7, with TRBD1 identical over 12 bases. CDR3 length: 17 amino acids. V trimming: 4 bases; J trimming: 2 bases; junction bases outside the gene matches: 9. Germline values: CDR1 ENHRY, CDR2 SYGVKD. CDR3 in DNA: TGTGCCATCAGTGGCAGAGGGGGACAGGGGGCGACCTACGAGCAGTACTTC. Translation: CAISGRGGQGATYEQYF.

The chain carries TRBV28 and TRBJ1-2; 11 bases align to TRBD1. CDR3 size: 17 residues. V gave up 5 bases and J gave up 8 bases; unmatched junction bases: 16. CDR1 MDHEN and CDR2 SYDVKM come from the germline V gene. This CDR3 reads CASSRPNPGTGGRGYTF. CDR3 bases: TGTGCCAGCAGTCGCCCCAATCCCGGGACAGGGGGTCGAGGCTACACCTTC.

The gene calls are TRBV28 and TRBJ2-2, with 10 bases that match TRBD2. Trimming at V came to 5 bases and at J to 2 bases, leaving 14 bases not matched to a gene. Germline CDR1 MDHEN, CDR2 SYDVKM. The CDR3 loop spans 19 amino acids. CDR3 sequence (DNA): TGTGCCAGCAGTATATCAGTCCTTACTAGCGGGACAAACACCGGGGAGCTGTTTTTT. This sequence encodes CASSISVLTSGTNTGELFF.

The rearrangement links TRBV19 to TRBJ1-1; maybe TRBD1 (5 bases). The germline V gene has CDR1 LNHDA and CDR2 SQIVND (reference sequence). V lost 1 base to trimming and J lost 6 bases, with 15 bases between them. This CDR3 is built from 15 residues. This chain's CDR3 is CASSIGGKGPPEAFF. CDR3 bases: TGTGCCAGTAGTATAGGAGGCAAGGGGCCGCCTGAAGCTTTCTTT.

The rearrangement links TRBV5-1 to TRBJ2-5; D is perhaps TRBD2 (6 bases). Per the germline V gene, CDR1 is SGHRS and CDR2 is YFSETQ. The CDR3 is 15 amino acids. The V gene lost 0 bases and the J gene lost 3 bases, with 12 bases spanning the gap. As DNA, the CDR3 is TGCGCCAGCAGCTTGGCCGGAGGGGATGAAGAGACCCAGTACTTC. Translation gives CASSLAGGDEETQYF.

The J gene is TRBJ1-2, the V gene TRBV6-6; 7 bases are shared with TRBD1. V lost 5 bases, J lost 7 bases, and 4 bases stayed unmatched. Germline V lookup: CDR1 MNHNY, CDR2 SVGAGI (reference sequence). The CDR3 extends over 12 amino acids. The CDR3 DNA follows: TGTGCCAGCAGTACCGGGACAGCTGGCTACACCTTC. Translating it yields CASSTGTAGYTF.

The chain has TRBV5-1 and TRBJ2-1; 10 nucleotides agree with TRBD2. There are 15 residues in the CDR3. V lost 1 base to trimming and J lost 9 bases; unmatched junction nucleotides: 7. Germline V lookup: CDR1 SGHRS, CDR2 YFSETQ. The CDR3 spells CASSLPLAGASEQFF. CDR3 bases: TGCGCCAGCAGCTTGCCTCTAGCGGGAGCCAGTGAGCAGTTCTTC.

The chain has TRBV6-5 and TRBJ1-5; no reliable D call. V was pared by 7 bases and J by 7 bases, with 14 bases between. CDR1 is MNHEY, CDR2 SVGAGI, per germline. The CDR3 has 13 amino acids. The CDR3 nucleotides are TGTGCCAGCAAAGGAGGGATAGGACAGCCCCAGCATTTT. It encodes CASKGGIGQPQHF.

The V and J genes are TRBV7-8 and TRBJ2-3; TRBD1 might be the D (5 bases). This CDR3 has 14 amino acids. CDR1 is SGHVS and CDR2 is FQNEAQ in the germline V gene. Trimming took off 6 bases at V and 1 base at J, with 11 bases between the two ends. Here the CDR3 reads CASRGAVGTDTQYF. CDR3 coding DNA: TGTGCCAGCAGAGGGGCGGTCGGCACAGATACGCAGTATTTT.

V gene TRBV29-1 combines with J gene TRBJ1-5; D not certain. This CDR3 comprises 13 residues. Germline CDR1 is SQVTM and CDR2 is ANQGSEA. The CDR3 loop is CRTPAPGLQPQHF. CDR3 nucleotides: TGCAGGACCCCGGCCCCGGGATTACAGCCCCAGCATTTT.

In DNA form, the CDR3 reads TGTGCCAGCAGCCAAGATATGGGCTCCTTCAACTATGGCTACACCTTC. This encodes CASSQDMGSFNYGYTF. The V call is TRBV4-2, the J call TRBJ1-2; no clear D. Germline CDR1 is LGHNA and CDR2 is YNFKEQ. This CDR3 spans 16 amino acids. The V gene lost 0 bases and the J gene lost 2 bases, with 13 bases spanning the gap.